The rows below give T cell receptor beta chains drawn from one sample of a study of blood T cell repertoires in COVID-19. The repertoire was sequenced with immunoSEQ multiplex PCR; TCRdb's copy has only in-frame clones and lacks some. The repertoire includes some 300,000 clones, about 88% of them detected once, and roughly 1.3% sits in the top ten. Sequenced sample: peripheral blood. The receptor source for this set is a man between 65 and 85 years old with acute or convalescent COVID-19. Both conserved end residues are part of each CDR3. Fields, in order: clone size, D gene, V gene, J gene, CDR3 protein, CDR3 DNA. D genes are given only for firm matches. Expanded clones get a size class; other rows say once, few or many, or leave the size out.

size: .
D: .
V: TRBV28
J: TRBJ1-6
CDR3: CASSPQGAGSSPLHF
DNA: TGTGCCAGCTCCCCCCAGGGCGCGGGAAGTTCACCCCTCCACTTT

size: few
D: TRBD1
V: TRBV6-5
J: TRBJ2-7
CDR3: CATKTGGENYEQYF
DNA: TGTGCCACGAAGACAGGGGGCGAGAACTACGAGCAGTACTTC

size: .
D: .
V: TRBV18
J: TRBJ1-3
CDR3: CASSPQANSGNTIYF
DNA: TGTGCCAGCTCACCTCAGGCCAACTCTGGAAACACCATATATTTT

size: .
D: TRBD2
V: TRBV24-1
J: TRBJ2-3
CDR3: CATGSGRAADTQYF
DNA: TGTGCCACCGGTAGCGGGAGGGCCGCAGATACGCAGTATTTT

size: .
D: .
V: TRBV5-1
J: TRBJ2-5
CDR3: CASSFLGGGQETQYF
DNA: TGCGCCAGCAGCTTCTTGGGGGGTGGGCAAGAGACCCAGTACTTC

size: .
D: .
V: TRBV3-1/TRBV3-2
J: TRBJ2-5
CDR3: CASSQVGGALETQYF
DNA: TGTGCCAGCAGCCAAGTGGGGGGGGCCTTGGAGACCCAGTACTTC

size: .
D: TRBD1
V: TRBV30
J: TRBJ1-5
CDR3: CAWREQGANSQPQHF
DNA: TGTGCCTGGAGAGAACAGGGGGCGAATTCCCAGCCCCAGCATTTT

size: .
D: .
V: TRBV29-1
J: TRBJ1-4
CDR3: CSVSNGGEKLFF
DNA: TGCAGCGTTTCCAATGGCGGTGAAAAACTGTTTTTT

size: once
D: .
V: TRBV2
J: TRBJ1-2
CDR3: CASSVSGSMDYGYTF
DNA: TGTGCCAGCAGTGTATCGGGGAGTATGGACTATGGCTACACCTTC

size: .
D: .
V: TRBV30
J: TRBJ2-3
CDR3: CAWSVGRSADTQYF
DNA: TGTGCCTGGAGTGTAGGAAGGAGTGCAGATACGCAGTATTTT

size: once
D: .
V: TRBV7-9
J: TRBJ2-2
CDR3: CASSLNRALTGELFF
DNA: TGTGCCAGCAGCTTAAACAGGGCCCTCACCGGGGAGCTGTTTTTT

size: .
D: TRBD1
V: TRBV7-2
J: TRBJ1-5
CDR3: CASSSGTGRFEQPQHF
DNA: TGTGCCAGCAGCAGCGGGACAGGGAGGTTTGAACAGCCCCAGCATTTT

size: .
D: .
V: TRBV19
J: TRBJ2-3
CDR3: CASSPLGGGTDTQYF
DNA: TGTGCCAGTAGTCCCTTGGGAGGGGGGACAGATACGCAGTATTTT

size: .
D: .
V: TRBV19
J: TRBJ2-2
CDR3: CASSMAARNTGELFF
DNA: TGTGCCAGTAGTATGGCAGCGAGGAACACCGGGGAGCTGTTTTTT

size: .
D: .
V: TRBV9
J: TRBJ2-2
CDR3: CASSVQGGQTTGELFF
DNA: TGTGCCAGCAGCGTACAGGGGGGACAGACCACCGGGGAGCTGTTTTTT

size: .
D: .
V: TRBV20-1
J: TRBJ1-1
CDR3: CSASFGGVAFF
DNA: TGCAGTGCTAGTTTCGGAGGTGTCGCTTTCTTT

size: .
D: .
V: TRBV3-1/TRBV3-2
J: TRBJ2-5
CDR3: CASSLTLETQYF
DNA: TGTGCCAGCAGCCTTACTTTGGAGACCCAGTACTTC

size: .
D: TRBD1
V: TRBV2
J: TRBJ1-5
CDR3: CASSQTGNQPQHF
DNA: TGTGCCAGCAGTCAGACAGGGAATCAGCCCCAGCATTTT

size: .
D: .
V: TRBV3-1/TRBV3-2
J: TRBJ2-1
CDR3: CASSPREWGYNEQFF
DNA: TGTGCCAGCAGCCCCCGGGAGTGGGGGTACAATGAGCAGTTCTTC

size: .
D: .
V: TRBV3-1/TRBV3-2
J: TRBJ2-7
CDR3: CATHSSGLGIWEQYF
DNA: TGTGCCACACACTCCTCGGGACTTGGGATTTGGGAGCAGTACTTC

size: .
D: .
V: TRBV9
J: TRBJ2-5
CDR3: CASSVGASMGETQYF
DNA: TGTGCCAGCAGCGTAGGGGCTAGCATGGGAGAGACCCAGTACTTC

size: .
D: .
V: TRBV29-1
J: TRBJ1-1
CDR3: CSASLNTEAFF
DNA: TGCAGCGCAAGCTTGAACACTGAAGCTTTCTTT

size: once
D: .
V: TRBV7-9
J: TRBJ2-3
CDR3: CASSLRGGPDTQYF
DNA: TGTGCCAGCAGCTTACGGGGAGGTCCAGATACGCAGTATTTT

size: .
D: .
V: TRBV10-3
J: TRBJ1-3
CDR3: CAISVSGSSGNTIYF
DNA: TGTGCCATCAGTGTTTCGGGGAGCTCTGGAAACACCATATATTTT

size: .
D: .
V: TRBV30
J: TRBJ1-1
CDR3: CAWSGTVNTEAFF
DNA: TGTGCCTGGAGTGGGACAGTTAACACTGAAGCTTTCTTT

size: few
D: .
V: TRBV21-1
J: TRBJ2-1
CDR3: CASSRALTGPEQFF
DNA: TGTGCCAGCAGCAGGGCCCTCACAGGCCCTGAGCAGTTCTTC

size: .
D: .
V: TRBV6-5
J: TRBJ1-6
CDR3: CASSPRRGLGPPLHF
DNA: TGTGCCAGCAGTCCTAGAAGGGGCCTGGGGCCACCCCTCCACTTT

size: .
D: .
V: TRBV11-2
J: TRBJ2-1
CDR3: CASSLILASSPNEQFF
DNA: TGTGCCAGCAGCTTGATACTAGCTTCTTCCCCCAATGAGCAGTTCTTC

size: .
D: .
V: TRBV4-2
J: TRBJ2-1
CDR3: CASSQPQNNEQFF
DNA: TGTGCCAGCAGCCAACCCCAAAACAATGAGCAGTTCTTC

size: .
D: TRBD2
V: TRBV3-1/TRBV3-2
J: TRBJ2-1
CDR3: CASSQDWGAGGSSYNEQFF
DNA: TGTGCCAGCAGCCAAGATTGGGGCGCGGGGGGAAGCTCCTACAATGAGCAGTTCTTC

size: .
D: .
V: TRBV28
J: TRBJ1-4
CDR3: CASSEEKLFF
DNA: TGTGCCAGCAGTGAGGAAAAACTGTTTTTT

size: .
D: TRBD2
V: TRBV4-1
J: TRBJ2-1
CDR3: CASSQSGTSSFEQFF
DNA: TGCGCCAGCAGCCAATCCGGGACTAGCAGTTTTGAGCAGTTCTTC

size: .
D: .
V: TRBV19
J: TRBJ1-6
CDR3: CASSFQGRGSPLHF
DNA: TGTGCCAGTAGCTTTCAGGGGCGAGGATCACCCCTCCACTTT

size: once
D: TRBD1
V: TRBV19
J: TRBJ1-5
CDR3: CASSLGGTGRQPQHF
DNA: TGTGCCAGTAGCCTAGGAGGGACAGGGCGTCAGCCCCAGCATTTT

size: .
D: TRBD2
V: TRBV5-1
J: TRBJ2-3
CDR3: CASRSSGGAADTQYF
DNA: TGCGCCAGCCGATCTAGCGGGGGGGCCGCAGATACGCAGTATTTT

size: .
D: TRBD1
V: TRBV3-1/TRBV3-2
J: TRBJ2-3
CDR3: CASSHGTGDTQYF
DNA: TGTGCCAGCAGCCATGGGACAGGGGATACGCAGTATTTT

size: .
D: TRBD2
V: TRBV6-2/TRBV6-3
J: TRBJ2-4
CDR3: CASSYSPAGINIQYF
DNA: TGTGCCAGCAGTTACTCCCCAGCGGGGATTAACATTCAGTACTTC

size: .
D: .
V: TRBV28
J: TRBJ1-1
CDR3: CASSFFKGGAFF
DNA: TGTGCCAGCAGTTTTTTCAAAGGAGGAGCTTTCTTT

size: .
D: .
V: TRBV28
J: TRBJ2-7
CDR3: CASTSGGAYGTYEQYF
DNA: TGTGCCAGCACCTCCGGAGGGGCGTACGGGACCTACGAGCAGTACTTC

size: .
D: .
V: TRBV29-1
J: TRBJ2-1
CDR3: CSVDGQFYNEQFF
DNA: TGCAGCGTTGACGGACAGTTCTACAATGAGCAGTTCTTC

size: .
D: .
V: TRBV24-1
J: TRBJ1-2
CDR3: CATSDRDSFNYGYTF
DNA: TGTGCCACCAGTGACAGAGACAGCTTCAACTATGGCTACACCTTC

size: .
D: TRBD2
V: TRBV3-1/TRBV3-2
J: TRBJ2-3
CDR3: CASSPGTSGTTDTQYF
DNA: TGTGCCAGCAGCCCCGGGACTAGCGGGACCACAGATACGCAGTATTTT

size: .
D: TRBD1
V: TRBV9
J: TRBJ2-2
CDR3: CASSEGQLTNTGELFF
DNA: TGTGCCAGCAGCGAGGGACAGTTAACGAACACCGGGGAGCTGTTTTTT

size: .
D: .
V: TRBV7-8
J: TRBJ2-7
CDR3: CASSLQISYEQYF
DNA: TGTGCCAGCAGCTTACAGATCTCCTACGAGCAGTACTTC

size: .
D: .
V: TRBV6-6
J: TRBJ2-1
CDR3: CASSRPEMRNEQFF
DNA: TGTGCCAGCAGTCGCCCGGAGATGCGGAATGAGCAGTTCTTC

size: .
D: TRBD2
V: TRBV20-1
J: TRBJ2-7
CDR3: CSASLLAGAYEQYF
DNA: TGCAGTGCTAGTCTACTAGCGGGAGCCTACGAGCAGTACTTC

size: .
D: TRBD1
V: TRBV5-1
J: TRBJ2-1
CDR3: CASSGAQTGGLKNEQFF
DNA: TGCGCCAGCAGCGGCGCCCAAACAGGGGGCCTTAAAAATGAGCAGTTCTTC

size: .
D: TRBD2
V: TRBV3-1/TRBV3-2
J: TRBJ2-5
CDR3: CASSHDGGRETQYF
DNA: TGTGCCAGCAGCCATGATGGCGGGAGGGAGACCCAGTACTTC

size: .
D: .
V: TRBV5-1
J: TRBJ2-1
CDR3: CASSEGGGSYNEQFF
DNA: TGCGCCAGCAGCGAGGGCGGCGGGTCCTACAATGAGCAGTTCTTC

size: .
D: TRBD2
V: TRBV5-1
J: TRBJ2-7
CDR3: CASSPTSARDEQYF
DNA: TGCGCCAGCAGCCCAACTAGCGCTCGGGACGAGCAGTACTTC

size: .
D: TRBD1
V: TRBV28
J: TRBJ1-5
CDR3: CASSYIAQGGNQPQHF
DNA: TGTGCCAGCAGTTATATAGCCCAGGGGGGCAATCAGCCCCAGCATTTT

size: .
D: TRBD2
V: TRBV7-2
J: TRBJ2-7
CDR3: CASNLAGESYEQYF
DNA: TGTGCCAGCAACTTAGCGGGAGAGTCCTACGAGCAGTACTTC

size: .
D: .
V: TRBV5-4
J: TRBJ2-2
CDR3: CASSLDGARVAAGELFF
DNA: TGTGCCAGCAGCTTGGATGGGGCCAGGGTGGCGGCCGGGGAGCTGTTTTTT